One sample yielded the 26 T cell receptor beta chains listed below, sequenced in a study of blood T cell repertoires in COVID-19 (dated by TCRdb to about 2020). Library construction relied on the immunoSEQ multiplex PCR assay. TCRdb took this table from immuneACCESS and kept in-frame rearrangements with V and J called. Such tables lack part of the clones; where checked against another copy, unresolved V genes explain under half of the gap, and the rest is unexplained. The sample table contains approximately 270,000 clones; only one count was recorded for more than 85% of them. The ten largest clones add up to 0.7% to 0.9% of the sample. The sample comprised peripheral blood. The source is a man aged 25 to 40 with acute or convalescent COVID-19.

V usage is TRBV28 and J usage is TRBJ2-3, with 10 bases that match TRBD2. The junction had 5 bases not matched to a gene; V was cut back by 2 bases and J by 0 bases. Germline CDR1 reads MDHEN; CDR2 reads SYDVKM. The length of the CDR3 is 17 residues. CDR3 bases: TGTGCCAGCAGTTTACCGCTAGCGGGGGACAGCACAGATACGCAGTATTTT. Its protein is CASSLPLAGDSTDTQYF.

The chain joins TRBV7-8 to TRBJ2-1; 11 bases line up with TRBD2. The V and J ends lost 5 bases and 4 bases, in that order; junction bases with no gene match: 4. The length of the CDR3 is 15 residues. The germline CDR1 and CDR2 sequences are SGHVS and FQNEAQ. DNA for the CDR3: TGTGCCAGCAGCGGGACTAGCGGAGCATACAATGAGCAGTTCTTC. As protein: CASSGTSGAYNEQFF.

V and J are TRBV20-1 and TRBJ2-4, with 10 bases identical to TRBD2. V lost 3 bases and J lost 9; bases outside the gene matches: 11. Germline V lookup: CDR1 DFQATT, CDR2 SNEGSKA (reference sequence). The CDR3 runs 15 residues. CDR3 sequence: CSASMLAGVVGIQYF. The CDR3 DNA follows: TGCAGTGCTAGTATGCTAGCGGGAGTGGTCGGCATTCAGTACTTC.

The chain recombines TRBV12-5 with TRBJ2-7, with TRBD1 identical over 9 bases. This CDR3 has 14 amino acids. Germline CDR1 LGHNT, CDR2 FRNRAP. V trimming: 4 bases; J trimming: 1 base; junction bases outside the gene matches: 2. In DNA, the CDR3 is TGTGCTAGTGGTTGGGGACAGGGTTCCTACGAGCAGTACTTC. It translates to CASGWGQGSYEQYF.

The chain has TRBV15 and TRBJ2-5; D is unresolved. V was clipped by 0 bases and J by 4 bases, with 6 bases between them. CDR1 LNHNV and CDR2 YYDKDF come from the germline V gene (reference sequence). There are 13 residues in the CDR3. CDR3 loop: CATSRDPGETQYF. The CDR3 DNA reads as TGTGCCACCAGCAGAGATCCAGGAGAGACCCAGTACTTC.

This chain joins TRBV9 and TRBJ2-3, with D perhaps TRBD1 (6 bases). The germline V and J ends were trimmed by 3 bases and 5 bases, with 16 bases remaining between them. The CDR3 spans 15 residues. Germline V gene sequence: CDR1 SGDLS, CDR2 YYNGEE. Here the CDR3 DNA reads TGTGCCAGCAGCGCGGTCCAGGGGCCCCTAGATACGCAGTATTTT. Encoded protein: CASSAVQGPLDTQYF.

The chain couples TRBV6-5 to TRBJ2-7, with D uncertain. V was pared by 5 bases and J by 3 bases, with 11 bases between. Germline V gives CDR1 MNHEY, CDR2 SVGAGI. The CDR3 contains 13 residues. The CDR3 sequence is CASSPSTFYEQYF. CDR3 sequence (DNA): TGTGCCAGCAGTCCTTCCACTTTCTACGAGCAGTACTTC.

This chain connects TRBV12-3 or TRBV12-4 to TRBJ1-6; 7 positions agree with TRBD1. This CDR3 has 13 residues. The trim removed 4 bases at V and 13 bases at J, leaving 7 bases unmatched. CDR3 protein: CASSYRQGDPLHF. In DNA form, the CDR3 reads TGTGCCAGCAGTTATCGACAGGGCGATCCCCTCCACTTT.

The J gene is TRBJ1-4, the V gene TRBV3-1 (or the pseudogene TRBV3-2); possibly TRBD1 for D (6 bases). Trimming took off 4 bases at V and 6 bases at J, with 9 bases between the two ends. This CDR3 region has 13 residues. The germline V gene encodes CDR1 LGHDT and CDR2 YNNKEL (reference sequence). The CDR3 DNA reads TGTGCCAGCAGCCTAAACAGGGATGAAAAACTGTTTTTT. Amino acids: CASSLNRDEKLFF.

This chain joins TRBV12-2 and TRBJ2-7; TRBD2 reflects the table's D call only, with no check against the DNA. TRBV12-2 is a known pseudogene. The CDR3 has 16 residues. The CDR3 DNA sequence: TGTGCAAGTCGCTTATCCTCCCCCGGGGGTTCCTACGAGCAGTACTTC. It encodes CASRLSSPGGSYEQYF.

The chain is built from TRBV2 and TRBJ2-2, with TRBD2 matching 8 bases. Germline trimming cut 7 bases from V and 6 bases from J; bases unmatched to any gene: 7. The germline gives CDR1 SNHLY, CDR2 FYNNEI. CDR3 length: 14 residues. The DNA of the CDR3 is TGTGCCAGCAATCGGAGACTAGCGTCCGGGGAGCTGTTTTTT. Translating gives CASNRRLASGELFF.

The genes are TRBV20-1 and TRBJ2-1; D uncertain. CDR3 length: 10 residues. Trimming took off 5 bases at V and 10 bases at J, with 9 bases between the two ends. CDR1 and CDR2 from the germline V gene are DFQATT and SNEGSKA (reference sequence). The CDR3 DNA reads as TGCAGTGCTCAACTTTACGAGCAGTTCTTC. It codes for CSAQLYEQFF.

The V gene is TRBV29-1, the J gene TRBJ1-1; D perhaps matches TRBD1 (6 bases). The germline gives CDR1 SQVTM, CDR2 ANQGSEA. The CDR3 loop spans 13 amino acids. Deletions cut 6 bases from V and 2 bases from J, with 13 bases between. The CDR3 nucleotides read TGCAGCGTCACTACAGGGTTCAACACTGAAGCTTTCTTT. Residues: CSVTTGFNTEAFF. Full variable domain (remainder filled in from reference TRBV29-1 and TRBJ1-1): SAVISQKPSRDICQRGTSLTIQCQVDSQVTMMFWYRQQPGQSLTLIATANQGSEATYESGFVIDKFPISRPNLTFSTLTVSNMSPEDSSIYLCSVTTGFNTEAFFGQGTRLTVV.

V is TRBV9 and J is TRBJ1-4; weak D call: TRBD1 (5 bases). CDR1 is SGDLS and CDR2 is YYNGEE in the germline V gene. There are 13 residues in the CDR3. V gave up 4 bases and J gave up 8 bases, with 12 bases separating them. CDR3 nucleotide sequence: TGTGCCAGCAGCCCACAAGGGGCCGAAAAACTGTTTTTT. Translating gives CASSPQGAEKLFF.

V is TRBV19 and J is TRBJ1-4, with 11 bases that match TRBD1. V shed 6 bases and J 5 bases; nucleotides not matched to a gene: 14. Germline assignment: CDR1 LNHDA and CDR2 SQIVND (reference sequence). There are 18 residues in the CDR3. The CDR3, as DNA: TGTGCCAGTAGCCGGACAGGGGGCCCCGGTTTTAAAAATGAAAAACTGTTTTTT. Protein: CASSRTGGPGFKNEKLFF.

The chain employs TRBV15 and TRBJ2-3; D not certain. The CDR3 spans 14 residues. V was shortened by 2 bases and J by 6 bases, with 12 bases between the two germline ends. CDR1 is LNHNV and CDR2 is YYDKDF in the germline V gene (reference sequence). The CDR3 sequence: CATSRPVETDTQYF. In DNA, the CDR3 is TGTGCCACCAGCAGACCCGTAGAAACGGATACGCAGTATTTT.

The V call is TRBV7-3, the J call TRBJ1-1; D gene ambiguous. The CDR3 covers 13 residues. CDR1 is SGHTA, CDR2 FQGTGA, per germline. The V end was cut by 4 bases, the J end by 0 bases, with 6 bases between. This chain's CDR3 is CASSSSVNTEAFF. CDR3 nucleotide sequence: TGTGCCAGCAGCTCCTCCGTGAACACTGAAGCTTTCTTT. Based on the CDR3 plus reference TRBV7-3 and TRBJ1-1, the full variable domain is GAGVSQTPSNKVTEKGKYVELRCDPISGHTALYWYRQSLGQGPEFLIYFQGTGAADDSGLPNDRFFAVRPEGSVSTLKIQRTERGDSAVYLCASSSSVNTEAFFGQGTRLTVV.

The chain has TRBV5-1 and TRBJ1-5; D perhaps matches TRBD1 (5 bases). Per germline, CDR1 SGHRS and CDR2 YFSETQ. The CDR3 is made up of 14 amino acids. V was cut by 2 bases and J by 3 bases, with 9 bases left in between. The CDR3 is CASSFDSPNQPQHF. For the CDR3, the DNA is TGCGCCAGCAGCTTCGACAGTCCCAATCAGCCCCAGCATTTT.

J is TRBJ2-7 and V is TRBV5-6; D is undetermined. Deletions cut 0 bases from V and 3 bases from J, with 13 bases between. Germline CDR1 and CDR2: SGHDT and YYEEEE. The CDR3 sequence is 15 residues long. The CDR3 nucleotides are TGTGCCAGCAGCTTGGATTCCTACAGAAACTACGAGCAGTACTTC. As protein: CASSLDSYRNYEQYF. The full variable domain, completed using reference TRBV5-6 and TRBJ2-7, is DAGVTQSPTHLIKTRGQQVTLRCSPKSGHDTVSWYQQALGQGPQFIFQYYEEEERQRGNFPDRFSGHQFPNYSSELNVNALLLGDSALYLCASSLDSYRNYEQYFGPGTRLTVT.

The chain joins TRBV10-1 to TRBJ2-5, with no clear D. The V end was cut by 4 bases, the J end by 2 bases, with 14 bases between. Germline lookup yields CDR1 WNHNN and CDR2 SYGVQD (reference sequence). This CDR3 is built from 15 residues. The CDR3 region has the DNA TGCGCCAGCAGTGTGGGCCGGAATGGGCAAGAGACCCAGTACTTC. Translating gives CASSVGRNGQETQYF.

V and J are TRBV24-1 and TRBJ2-5, with TRBD2 as a possible D gene (6 bases). V dropped 5 bases and J dropped 4 bases, with 10 bases sitting between them. CDR1 and CDR2 from the germline V gene are KGHDR and SFDVKD. The CDR3 sequence is 13 residues long. CDR3: CATSAPGLETQYF. CDR3 DNA: TGTGCCACCAGTGCTCCGGGACTAGAGACCCAGTACTTC.

The chain couples TRBV3-1 (or the pseudogene TRBV3-2) to TRBJ1-6, with 7 bases identical to TRBD1. The CDR3 runs 16 residues. Germline loops: CDR1 LGHDT, CDR2 YNNKEL (reference sequence). Germline trimming cut 3 bases from V and 8 bases from J; bases unmatched to any gene: 10. This CDR3 is CASSQDLGQGDSPLHF. CDR3 sequence (DNA): TGTGCCAGCAGCCAGGACCTGGGGCAGGGGGATTCACCCCTCCACTTT.

This clone showed up just a few times. The chain uses TRBV28 and TRBJ1-5, with 10 nucleotides matching TRBD1. CDR1 is MDHEN and CDR2 is SYDVKM in the germline V gene. The CDR3 is made up of 17 amino acids. J gave up 4 bases and V 5 bases, and 11 bases lay outside the gene matches. The chain's CDR3 is CASSPRSWDRGNQPQHF. CDR3 nucleotide sequence: TGTGCCAGCAGTCCCAGGTCTTGGGACAGGGGAAATCAGCCCCAGCATTTT.

For the CDR3, the DNA is TGTGCCAGCAGCACCCGCCAGGGCTCCTACGAGCAGTACTTC. It encodes CASSTRQGSYEQYF. The J gene is TRBJ2-7, the V gene TRBV5-4; perhaps TRBD1 as D (5 bases). Trimming took off 4 bases at V and 0 bases at J, with 11 bases between the two ends. Germline V gene data show CDR1 as SGHNT and CDR2 as YYREEE (reference sequence). The CDR3 runs 14 residues. Drawing the rest from reference TRBV5-4 and TRBJ2-7, the complete variable domain is ETGVTQSPTHLIKTRGQQVTLRCSSQSGHNTVSWYQQALGQGPQFIFQYYREEENGRGNFPPRFSGLQFPNYSSELNVNALELDDSALYLCASSTRQGSYEQYFGPGTRLTVT.

The chain couples TRBV2 to TRBJ2-2, with 7 bases aligning to TRBD1. Germline V gives CDR1 SNHLY, CDR2 FYNNEI. The CDR3 has 12 residues. The trim removed 7 bases at V and 4 bases at J, leaving 0 bases unmatched. The CDR3 region is CASTGGTGELFF. In nucleotides, the CDR3 is TGTGCCAGCACAGGGGGCACCGGGGAGCTGTTTTTT.

In the case of this clone: Other DNA sequences from this sample encode an identical CDR3 as well. The CDR3 DNA is TGTGCCAGCAGCCCGACAGGGAACTATGGCTACACCTTC. Protein product: CASSPTGNYGYTF. The chain couples TRBV5-6 to TRBJ1-2; 7 positions agree with TRBD1. This CDR3 is built from 13 residues. Germline loops: CDR1 SGHDT, CDR2 YYEEEE. Trimming took 4 bases from V and 2 from J; bases not matched to a gene: 2.